This T cell receptor beta chain was found in a study of blood T cell repertoires in COVID-19. Looking at the study overall: PBMCs, B-cell-depleted T cells, or T cells provided the cDNA or gDNA that made up the material.

This clone showed up just once. This table comes from immunoSEQ multiplex PCR, and its TCRdb copy is limited to in-frame clones, with some not included. The sample holds about 210,000 clones; under 90% are singletons and the top ten take 2.5%. Sequenced material: peripheral blood. The receptor was derived from a woman aged 40-49 years with active or convalescent COVID-19.

The CDR3, as DNA: TGTGCCAGCAGCTTACGACAGTCTAATGAAAAACTGTTTTTT. Protein sequence: CASSLRQSNEKLFF. This sequence joins TRBV7-9 and TRBJ1-4; D perhaps matches TRBD1 (5 bases). With 2 bases removed from V and 3 bases from J, the gap between germline ends came to 7 bases. The germline V gene has CDR1 SEHNR and CDR2 FQNEAQ (reference sequence). This CDR3 is 14 amino acids long.